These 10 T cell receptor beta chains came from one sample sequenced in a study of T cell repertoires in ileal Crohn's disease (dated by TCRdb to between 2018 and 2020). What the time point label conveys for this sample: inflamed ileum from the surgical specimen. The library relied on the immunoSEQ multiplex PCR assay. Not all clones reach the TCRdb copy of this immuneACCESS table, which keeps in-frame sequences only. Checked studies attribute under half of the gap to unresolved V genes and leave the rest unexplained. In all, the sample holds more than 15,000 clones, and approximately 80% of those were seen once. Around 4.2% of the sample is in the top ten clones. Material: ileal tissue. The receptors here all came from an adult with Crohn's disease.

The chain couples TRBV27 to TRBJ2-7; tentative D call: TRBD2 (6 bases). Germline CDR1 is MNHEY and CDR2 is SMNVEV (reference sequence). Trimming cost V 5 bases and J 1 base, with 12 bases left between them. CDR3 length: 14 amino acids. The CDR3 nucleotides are TGTGCCAGCAGTAGACGGGGGACTTCCTACGAGCAGTACTTC. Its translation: CASSRRGTSYEQYF.

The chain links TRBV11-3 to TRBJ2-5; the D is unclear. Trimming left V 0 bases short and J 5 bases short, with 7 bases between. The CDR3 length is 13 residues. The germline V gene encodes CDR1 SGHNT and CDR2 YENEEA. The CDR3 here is CASSLDRLETQYF. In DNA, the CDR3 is TGTGCCAGCAGCTTAGATCGTTTGGAGACCCAGTACTTC.

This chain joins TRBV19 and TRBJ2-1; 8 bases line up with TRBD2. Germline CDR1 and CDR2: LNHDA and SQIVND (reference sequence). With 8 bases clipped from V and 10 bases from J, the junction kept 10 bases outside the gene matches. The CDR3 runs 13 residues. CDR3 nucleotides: TGTGCCAGTCGCGGCGGTCGGGGGGGGGAGCAGTTCTTC. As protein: CASRGGRGGEQFF.

The CDR3 sequence is CASSLSAYEQYF. The DNA for the CDR3 is TGTGCCAGCAGTTTATCGGCATACGAGCAGTACTTC. The rearrangement joins TRBV28 to TRBJ2-7; D gene unclear. The V gene lost 1 base and the J gene lost 4 bases, with 5 bases spanning the gap. Germline V gene lookup returns CDR1 MDHEN and CDR2 SYDVKM. The CDR3 sequence is 12 residues long.

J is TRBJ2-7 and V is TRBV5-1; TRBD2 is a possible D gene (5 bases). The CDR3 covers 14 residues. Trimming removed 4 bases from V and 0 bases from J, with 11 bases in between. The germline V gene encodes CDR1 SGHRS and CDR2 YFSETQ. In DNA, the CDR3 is TGCGCCAGCAGCGCCAGCGGAAGCTCCTACGAGCAGTACTTC. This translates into CASSASGSSYEQYF.

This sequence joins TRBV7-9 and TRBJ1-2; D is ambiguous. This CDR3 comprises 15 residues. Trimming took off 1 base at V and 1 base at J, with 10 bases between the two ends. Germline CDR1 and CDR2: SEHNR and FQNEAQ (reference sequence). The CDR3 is CASSLVPDLNYGYTF. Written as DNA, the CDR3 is TGTGCCAGCAGCTTAGTTCCAGACCTTAACTATGGCTACACCTTC. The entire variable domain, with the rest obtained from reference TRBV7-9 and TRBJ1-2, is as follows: DTGVSQNPRHKITKRGQNVTFRCDPISEHNRLYWYRQTLGQGPEFLTYFQNEAQLEKSRLLSDRFSAERPKGSFSTLEIQRTEQGDSAMYLCASSLVPDLNYGYTFGSGTRLTVV.

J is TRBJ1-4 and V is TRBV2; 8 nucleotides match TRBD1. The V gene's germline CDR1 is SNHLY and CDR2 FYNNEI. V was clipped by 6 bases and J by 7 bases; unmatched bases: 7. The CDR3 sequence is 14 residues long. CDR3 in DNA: TGTGCCAGCAGGGCGACAGGGGCGGTTGAAAAACTGTTTTTT. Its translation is CASRATGAVEKLFF. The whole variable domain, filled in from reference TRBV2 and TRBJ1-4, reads EPEVTQTPSHQVTQMGQEVILRCVPISNHLYFYWYRQILGQKVEFLVSFYNNEISEKSEIFDDQFSVERPDGSNFTLKIRSTKLEDSAMYFCASRATGAVEKLFFGSGTQLSVL.

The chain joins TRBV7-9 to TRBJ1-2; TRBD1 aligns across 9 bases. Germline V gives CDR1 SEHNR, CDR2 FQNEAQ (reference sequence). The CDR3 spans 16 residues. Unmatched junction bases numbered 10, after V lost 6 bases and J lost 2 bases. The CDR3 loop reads CASSPPPGQGNYGYTF. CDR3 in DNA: TGTGCCAGCAGTCCTCCGCCTGGACAGGGGAACTATGGCTACACCTTC.

This CDR3 reads CASQRGGSTDTQYF. In DNA form, the CDR3 reads TGTGCCAGCCAGCGGGGGGGTAGCACAGATACGCAGTATTTT. The rearrangement uses TRBV6-5 and TRBJ2-3, with TRBD2 identical over 10 bases. The germline V gene has CDR1 MNHEY and CDR2 SVGAGI. The CDR3 sequence is 14 residues long. Trimming took 8 bases from V and 0 from J; bases not matched to a gene: 2.

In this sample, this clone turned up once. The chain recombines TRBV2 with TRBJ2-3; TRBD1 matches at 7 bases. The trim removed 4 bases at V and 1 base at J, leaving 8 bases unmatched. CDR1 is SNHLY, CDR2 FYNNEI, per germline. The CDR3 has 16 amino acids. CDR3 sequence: CASSVGQGVGTDTQYF. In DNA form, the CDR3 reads TGTGCCAGCAGTGTCGGCCAGGGGGTCGGCACAGATACGCAGTATTTT.